The 12 T cell receptor delta chains below were found in one sample sequenced in a study of Vδ1+ human thymocytes. Overall study results and limits: In the thymus, TRG and TRD repertoires looked highly polyclonal with Gaussian CDR3 lengths.

Sequences come from RNA converted to cDNA by reverse transcription. The CDR3 regions were amplified by multiplex PCR from V-gene primers to a constant-region primer. TCRdb reran clone calling via CATT on the multiplex PCR reads. The sample shows 45,000 to 60,000 delta-chain clones, more than 15% of them seen only once. These receptors have no identified antigens. Source material: Vdelta1+ gamma-delta thymocytes from the thymus. Subset here: FACS-sorted CD3+ TCRalphabeta- TCRVdelta1+ TCRVdelta2- thymocytes. Receptors were obtained from a boy less than two years old who had congenital heart surgery.

This clone was picked up a small number of times. The chain couples TRDV1 to TRDJ1, with 9 bases aligning to TRDD3. V was clipped by 1 base and J by 0 bases; unmatched bases: 6. Germline assignment: CDR1 TSWWSYY and CDR2 QGS. CDR3 size: 17 residues. The CDR3 sequence: CALGEPGGYPDTDKLIF. CDR3 DNA sequence: TGTGCTCTTGGGGAACCCGGGGGATACCCCGACACCGATAAACTCATCTTT.

With respect to this clone: The junction does not match germline at one end; this may be a read error. The rearrangement joins TRDV1 to TRDJ1; possibly TRDD2 or TRDD3 for D (9 bases each). Germline V gene sequence: CDR1 TSWWSYY, CDR2 QGS. The CDR3 is 22 residues long. Here the CDR3 reads CALGVPAFLPLLGEKYTDKLIF. CDR3 bases: TGTGCTCTTGGGGTTCCTGCCTTCCTACCATTACTGGGGGAGAAGTACACTGATAAACTCATCTTT.

This clone has a handful of counts. V and J are TRDV1 and TRDJ1; 8 bases are a match to TRDD3. The CDR3 covers 18 residues. The germline gives CDR1 TSWWSYY, CDR2 QGS. Trimming removed 2 bases from V and 11 bases from J; junction bases left unmatched: 22. CDR3 bases: TGTGCTCTTGGGGAAATTACCCCCTTCCCCAGGGGGGATATGGGGCTCATCTTT. This encodes CALGEITPFPRGDMGLIF.

The chain recombines TRDV1 with TRDJ1; 9 bases are shared with TRDD2. This CDR3 is built from 21 residues. V dropped 3 bases and J dropped 0; count of bases not matched to a gene: 20. The germline gives CDR1 TSWWSYY, CDR2 QGS. The CDR3 spells CALGDPFLRDCVMGDTDKLIF. CDR3 bases: TGTGCTCTTGGGGACCCCTTCCTACGTGATTGCGTGATGGGGGACACCGATAAACTCATCTTT.

This clone was seen more than once but under ten times. This sequence joins TRDV1 and TRDJ1, with 10 bases that match TRDD3. This CDR3 comprises 21 residues. Germline lookup yields CDR1 TSWWSYY and CDR2 QGS. With 4 bases clipped from V and 0 bases from J, the junction kept 20 bases outside the gene matches. CDR3 protein: CALGVQCHLPTGGSYTDKLIF. The CDR3 bases are TGTGCTCTTGGGGTACAGTGCCATCTCCCTACTGGGGGATCGTACACCGATAAACTCATCTTT.

This clone was found a few times. V usage is TRDV1 and J usage is TRDJ1; D is tentatively TRDD2 or TRDD3 (5 bases each). CDR3 length: 20 residues. The V gene lost 4 bases and the J gene lost 3 bases, with 30 bases spanning the gap. The germline V gene has CDR1 TSWWSYY and CDR2 QGS. The CDR3 DNA reads TGTGCTCTTGGGGCCAGGGCCCTCCCTACTGGTATCCTGACCGCCGATAAACTCATCTTT. This gives the protein CALGARALPTGILTADKLIF.

The chain couples TRDV1 to TRDJ1; D unclear. This CDR3 spans 17 amino acids. V was pared by 0 bases and J by 0 bases, with 14 bases between. CDR1 is TSWWSYY, CDR2 QGS, per germline. Here the CDR3 DNA reads TGTGCTCTTGGGGAACTTGGCAATTCGACGTACACCGATAAACTCATCTTT. Residues: CALGELGNSTYTDKLIF.

Only a few counts were recorded for this clone. The V call is TRDV1, the J call TRDJ1; D unresolved. This CDR3 spans 15 amino acids. Trimming stripped 1 base from V and 2 bases from J, with 11 bases between. The germline gives CDR1 TSWWSYY, CDR2 QGS. The CDR3 region has the DNA TGTGCTCTTGGGGAACCTCCCCACTTAACCGATAAACTCATCTTT. Translation gives CALGEPPHLTDKLIF.

This clone turned up a few times. This chain connects TRDV1 to TRDJ1; 8 bases are a match to TRDD3. The V gene's germline CDR1 is TSWWSYY and CDR2 QGS. The ends lost 2 bases at V and 0 bases at J; junction bases unmatched: 11. The CDR3 totals 18 residues. The CDR3 bases are TGTGCTCTTGGGGAAACGGCTGTACTGGGGGCTAACACCGATAAACTCATCTTT. The encoded protein is CALGETAVLGANTDKLIF.

V is TRDV1 and J is TRDJ1; D remains ambiguous. The germline V and J ends were trimmed by 6 bases and 2 bases, with 28 bases remaining between them. The CDR3 runs to 19 residues. Germline loops: CDR1 TSWWSYY, CDR2 QGS. The CDR3: CALGSNLSQNPLGTDKLIF. CDR3 sequence (DNA): TGTGCTCTTGGATCCAACCTTAGCCAAAACCCCCTTGGGACCGATAAACTCATCTTT.

V is TRDV1 and J is TRDJ1, with 10 bases aligning to TRDD3. This CDR3 is 22 amino acids long. Losses at the gene ends were 3 bases for V and 0 bases for J; bases not matched to a gene: 22. Germline lookup yields CDR1 TSWWSYY and CDR2 QGS. CDR3 in DNA: TGTGCTCTTGGGGATAAGGCCTGTCGTACTGGGGGATGGGAACATGACACCGATAAACTCATCTTT. This translates into CALGDKACRTGGWEHDTDKLIF.

The J gene is TRDJ1, the V gene TRDV1; D is undetermined. V lost 4 bases and J 10 bases, leaving 16 bases between the germline ends. CDR1 is TSWWSYY, CDR2 QGS, per germline. CDR3 size: 13 residues. This chain's CDR3 is CALGAAVRQGLIF. The CDR3 nucleotides read TGTGCTCTTGGGGCCGCCGTACGGCAGGGACTCATCTTT.